The clone carrying this T cell receptor (beta chain) showed up many times. These data are taken from a study of regulatory T cells in long-lasting Graves disease. Time point here: newly diagnosed GD, antithyroid drugs for less than 3 months. Following extraction of RNA from PBMCs, that RNA was used to make the TCR library. Arm-PCR of CDR3 regions with iRepertoire HTBI primers generated TCR beta libraries. Authors' methods: Identified across the samples were 62 TRBV segments and more than twelve TRBJ segments. TCRdb fed the multiplex PCR reads into MiXCR, producing one record per CDR3 protein. Here the V and J calls rest on TCRdb's processing, not on the authors' analysis. The sample gives some 370,000 distinct CDR3 sequences, over 9.5% of which show up once; approximately 17% is in the top ten. V lost 6 bases and J lost 3, with 11 bases in between. The CDR3 consists of 13 residues. This sample was shared with a second study, whose subject was T cells in Graves' hyperthyroidism and ophthalmopathy. That report notes: Clinical symptoms, serum thyroxine, TRAb, thyroid ultrasound and orbital computed tomography informed diagnoses. TCR CDR3 regions were first amplified by RT-PCR with HTBI primers.

This TCR derives from a woman between 18 and 30 years old with Graves disease. Source: peripheral blood mononuclear cells (PBMCs), taken at new diagnosis, from a patient treated with antithyroid drugs. The rearrangement joins TRBV12-3 or TRBV12-4 to TRBJ2-5, with D perhaps matching TRBD1 or TRBD2 (5 bases each). The CDR3 loop is CASSHQGEETQYF. The CDR3 DNA is TGTGCCAGCAGCCACCAGGGAGAAGAGACCCAGTACTTC.